The next 30 T cell receptor beta chains were all read from a single sample in a study of identical twins (TCRdb year 2016). The receptor library was made with 5' RACE. Sequencing used an Illumina HiSeq 2000. TCRdb itself trimmed the public reads at Q25 with fastp, ran MiXCR and retained productive beta chains. Entries that share a CDR3 protein sequence are merged under the most common genes and DNA. The sample records fewer than 550,000 distinct CDR3 sequences, roughly 15% of which are singletons. The ten biggest clones cover less than 0.5% of the sample. The sample was also linked to a second study, of yellow fever vaccine responses in identical twins.

Sequencing was carried out using CD4+ T cells sorted from blood. These receptor sequences come from a woman aged 18-29 years in good health.

A few counts support this clonotype. V gene TRBV20-1 combines with J gene TRBJ2-2; 9 bases match TRBD2. The CDR3 spans 12 residues. Looked up from germline, CDR1 is DFQATT and CDR2 is SNEGSKA (reference sequence). Trimming cost V 6 bases and J 6 bases; bases outside gene matches: 2. CDR3 region: CSAVAGAGELFF. The CDR3 DNA reads TGCAGTGCCGTAGCGGGAGCCGGGGAGCTGTTTTTT.

The J gene is TRBJ2-7, the V gene TRBV28, with 7 positions matching TRBD1. V lost 6 bases and J lost 2; bases outside the gene matches: 7. The germline gives CDR1 MDHEN, CDR2 SYDVKM. CDR3 length equals 14 residues. The CDR3 DNA reads TGTGCCAGCAGCAGAGGACAGGTACCCTACGAGCAGTACTTC. Residues: CASSRGQVPYEQYF.

This chain links TRBV5-1 with TRBJ2-3; TRBD2 matches 11 bases. The V segment lost 0 bases and the J segment 1 base; nucleotides outside the gene matches: 10. Germline-derived CDR1 and CDR2 are SGHRS and YFSETQ. The CDR3 contains 19 residues. CDR3: CASSLAVVAGGLGTDTQYF. The CDR3 DNA reads as TGCGCCAGCAGCTTGGCCGTGGTAGCGGGAGGGCTTGGCACAGATACGCAGTATTTT.

The chain is built from TRBV6-7 and TRBJ2-7; 10 bases are a match to TRBD1. TRBV6-7 carries the ORF label, with uncertain function. Losses at the gene ends were 8 bases for V and 4 bases for J; bases not matched to a gene: 8. This CDR3 contains 14 residues. The DNA of the CDR3 is TGTGCCAGCCCGGGACAGGGGTCGGGGTACGAGCAGTACGTC. Translating it yields CASPGQGSGYEQYV.

The chain recombines TRBV27 with TRBJ2-1, with 8 bases matching TRBD2. Germline V lookup: CDR1 MNHEY, CDR2 SMNVEV (reference sequence). J was trimmed by 4 bases and V by 4 bases; bases with no gene match: 18. The CDR3 sequence is 19 residues long. CDR3 coding DNA: TGTGCCAGCAGTTCCGGGACATACCAAGCGGGAGAGATTTACAATGAGCAGTTCTTC. It codes for CASSSGTYQAGEIYNEQFF.

V is TRBV20-1 and J is TRBJ1-2; D not certain. Per germline, CDR1 DFQATT and CDR2 SNEGSKA (reference sequence). The CDR3 is made up of 14 amino acids. V was clipped by 1 base and J by 4 bases, with 13 bases between them. DNA of the CDR3: TGCAGTGCTAGAGTCGTATTATCGCCCTATGGCTACACCTTC. Residues: CSARVVLSPYGYTF.

This clonotype was observed at least ten times. This rearrangement joins TRBV12-3 or TRBV12-4 to TRBJ1-2, with a tentative D call TRBD1 (6 bases). V was pared by 4 bases and J by 4 bases, with 13 bases between. The CDR3 has 14 amino acids. CDR3 nucleotides: TGTGCCAGCAGTTGGGGCGGGGGCGGCTATGGCTACACCTTC. Its translation: CASSWGGGGYGYTF.

The chain employs TRBV7-9 and TRBJ2-7, with D possibly being TRBD1 (5 bases). Germline CDR1 SEHNR, CDR2 FQNEAQ (reference sequence). This CDR3 has 14 amino acids. The V gene lost 1 base and the J gene lost 3 bases, with 10 bases spanning the gap. As DNA, the CDR3 is TGTGCCAGCAGCTTAGGGCAGGACAACTACGAGCAGTACGTC. Its protein product is CASSLGQDNYEQYV.

This rearrangement joins TRBV12-3 or TRBV12-4 to TRBJ2-1; D is possibly TRBD2 (6 bases). The CDR3 covers 14 residues. V was clipped by 5 bases and J by 3 bases, with 11 bases between them. CDR3 sequence (DNA): TGTGCCAGCAGTGCAGCGGGCGTCTACAATGAGCAGTTCTTC. It specifies CASSAAGVYNEQFF.

This clonotype was detected only a few times. This CDR3 fails to terminate in the conserved phenylalanine or tryptophan, so it likely reflects a read error. This chain joins TRBV27 and TRBJ1-1, with 7 bases fitting TRBD1. The CDR3 runs 14 residues. Looked up from germline, CDR1 is MNHEY and CDR2 is SMNVEV (reference sequence). V gave up 3 bases and J gave up 3 bases; unmatched junction bases: 4. The CDR3 protein is CASSLLGGDTEAFL. Here the CDR3 DNA reads TGTGCCAGCAGTTTGCTAGGGGGCGACACTGAAGCTTTCCTT.

V gene TRBV10-3 combines with J gene TRBJ1-5, with D tentatively TRBD1 (6 bases). Trimming removed 5 bases from V and 3 bases from J, with 14 bases in between. CDR1 is ENHRY, CDR2 SYGVKD, per germline. The CDR3 has 15 residues. The CDR3: CAISNKQGYNQPQHF. Here the CDR3 DNA reads TGTGCCATCAGTAACAAGCAGGGGTACAATCAGCCCCAGCATTTT.

To note about this clonotype: Mismatch with germline at one junction end may stem from a read error. This chain joins TRBV10-3 and TRBJ2-2; perhaps TRBD1 as D (5 bases). Germline V CDR1 and CDR2: ENHRY, SYGVKD. This CDR3 is 14 amino acids long. CDR3 sequence (DNA): TGTGCCATTCAAGGGGAAACGAACATCGGGGAGCTGTTTTTT. Translated: CAIQGETNIGELFF.

The chain employs TRBV28 and TRBJ2-7; TRBD1 might be the D (7 bases). The germline V and J ends were trimmed by 5 bases and 4 bases, with 12 bases remaining between them. This CDR3 is 13 amino acids long. CDR1 and CDR2 (germline): MDHEN, SYDVKM. The CDR3 DNA reads TGTGCCAGCAGTCCCGGGGGACAGTACGAGCAGTACTTC. Its translation: CASSPGGQYEQYF.

The genes are TRBV27 and TRBJ2-7, with D possibly matching TRBD2 (8 bases). The V gene lost 6 bases and the J gene lost 2 bases, with 20 bases spanning the gap. Germline-derived CDR1 and CDR2 are MNHEY and SMNVEV (reference sequence). CDR3 length: 16 residues. Here the CDR3 reads CASRRGVMGQPYEQYF. As DNA, the CDR3 is TGTGCCAGCAGGCGGGGGGTAATGGGACAGCCCTACGAGCAGTACTTC.

The genes are TRBV11-2 and TRBJ2-2; possibly TRBD1 for D (6 bases). Germline CDR1 SGHAT, CDR2 FQNNGV. V was shortened by 4 bases and J by 6 bases, with 24 bases between the two germline ends. CDR3 size: 18 residues. The CDR3 is CASSSRGVAVGHSGELFF. CDR3 nucleotides: TGTGCCAGCAGCTCCCGGGGCGTGGCAGTGGGACACTCCGGGGAGCTGTTTTTT.

This clonotype showed up just a few times. The V and J genes are TRBV4-1 and TRBJ2-3, with 10 bases fitting TRBD2. Losses at the gene ends were 3 bases for V and 5 bases for J; bases not matched to a gene: 11. Germline V CDR1 and CDR2: MGHRA, YSYEKL. CDR3 size: 17 residues. CDR3 protein: CASSQTKAGGLGDTQYF. For the CDR3, the DNA is TGCGCCAGCAGCCAGACAAAAGCGGGGGGGCTTGGAGATACGCAGTATTTT.

This clonotype showed up just a few times. This chain connects TRBV18 to TRBJ2-7; 7 bases fit TRBD1. V shed 4 bases, J shed 2 bases, and the junction held 8 bases outside the gene matches. Germline-derived CDR1 and CDR2 are KGHSH and LQKENI. There are 15 residues in the CDR3. The CDR3 sequence is CASSRSDRPAYEQYV. The CDR3 DNA reads TGTGCCAGCTCACGCTCGGACAGGCCGGCCTACGAGCAGTACGTC.

This chain uses TRBV5-6 with TRBJ2-1; 11 nucleotides match TRBD2. CDR1 and CDR2 (germline): SGHDT, YYEEEE. Losses at the gene ends were 2 bases for V and 15 bases for J; bases not matched to a gene: 10. The CDR3 spans 14 residues. CDR3 sequence reads: CASSLGQGLAGGFF. CDR3 DNA: TGTGCCAGCAGCTTAGGACAGGGGCTAGCGGGAGGGTTCTTC.

V gene TRBV20-1 combines with J gene TRBJ2-7; D is perhaps TRBD2 (5 bases). Germline V gene lookup returns CDR1 DFQATT and CDR2 SNEGSKA (reference sequence). Trimming cost V 0 bases and J 0 bases, with 12 bases left between them. The CDR3 is 15 residues long. CDR3 residues: CSARDRSATSYEQYF. DNA of the CDR3: TGCAGTGCTAGAGACCGTAGCGCTACCTCCTACGAGCAGTACTTC.

This clonotype was found many times. The rearrangement links TRBV7-8 to TRBJ2-2; 8 nucleotides line up with TRBD2. Germline V gene data show CDR1 as SGHVS and CDR2 as FQNEAQ. The CDR3 extends over 15 amino acids. V trimming: 6 bases; J trimming: 1 base; junction bases outside the gene matches: 4. CDR3 sequence: CASRKLAENTGELFF. In nucleotides, the CDR3 is TGTGCCAGCAGAAAACTAGCGGAGAACACCGGGGAGCTGTTTTTT.

The table lists this clonotype with a few counts. The chain is built from TRBV7-9 and TRBJ2-6; no firm D call. Germline V gene data show CDR1 as SEHNR and CDR2 as FQNEAQ (reference sequence). This CDR3 has 16 amino acids. Trimming cost V 1 base and J 4 bases, with 11 bases left between them. In DNA, the CDR3 is TGTGCCAGCAGCTTAGTCCTGGGGTCCGGGGCCAACGTCCTGACTTTC. Protein: CASSLVLGSGANVLTF.

CDR3 sequence (DNA): TGTGCCAGCAGCTTAGGCGCCCGCGGGAGGGCCGGGGCAGATACGCAGTATTTT. As protein: CASSLGARGRAGADTQYF. The J gene is TRBJ2-3, the V gene TRBV11-1; 9 bases are a match to TRBD2. Germline V gene lookup returns CDR1 SGHAT and CDR2 FQDESV (reference sequence). The length of the CDR3 is 18 residues. The V segment lost 1 base and the J segment 4 bases; nucleotides outside the gene matches: 12. Full variable domain (outside the CDR3, taken from reference TRBV11-1 and TRBJ2-3): EAEVAQSPRYKITEKSQAVAFWCDPISGHATLYWYRQILGQGPELLVQFQDESVVDDSQLPKDRFSAERLKGVDSTLKIQPAELGDSAMYLCASSLGARGRAGADTQYFGPGTRLTVL.

This clonotype was detected only a few times. V is TRBV29-1 and J is TRBJ2-7, with 7 bases matching TRBD1. The CDR3 loop spans 11 amino acids. Per the germline V gene, CDR1 is SQVTM and CDR2 is ANQGSEA. After removal of 7 bases from V and 4 bases from J, the junction contained 4 bases not matched to a gene. In DNA, the CDR3 is TGCAGCGCTACACAGGGGTACGAGCAGTACTTC. Amino acid sequence: CSATQGYEQYF.

V gene TRBV7-9 combines with J gene TRBJ2-2; 8 bases agree with TRBD1. Trimming cost V 5 bases and J 2 bases; bases outside gene matches: 7. The CDR3 is 16 amino acids. Germline-derived CDR1 and CDR2 are SEHNR and FQNEAQ (reference sequence). The DNA of the CDR3 is TGTGCCAGCAGCCAAGCCGGGACAGGAAACACCGGGGAGCTGTTTTTT. It specifies CASSQAGTGNTGELFF.

The chain employs TRBV5-1 and TRBJ2-5; TRBD1 aligns across 9 bases. The junction had 1 base not matched to a gene; V was cut back by 4 bases and J by 3 bases. CDR3 size: 13 residues. Germline V gene lookup returns CDR1 SGHRS and CDR2 YFSETQ. The CDR3 nucleotides read TGCGCCAGCAGCGGGACAGGGAAAGAGACCCAGTACTTC. Its protein product is CASSGTGKETQYF.

In this sample, this clonotype turned up a few times. The rearrangement uses TRBV20-1 and TRBJ2-7, with 9 bases lining up with TRBD1. J lost 6 bases, V lost 0 bases, and 12 bases had no gene match. CDR3 size: 16 residues. Germline-derived CDR1 and CDR2 are DFQATT and SNEGSKA (reference sequence). The CDR3 DNA follows: TGCAGTGCTAGAGATGAGGGGACAGGGAGGGACCCCGAGCAGTACTTC. Translating it yields CSARDEGTGRDPEQYF.

This clonotype was counted only a few times. The genes are TRBV20-1 and TRBJ1-1; 10 nucleotides align to TRBD1. J lost 1 base, V lost 1 base, and 3 bases had no gene match. The CDR3 runs to 15 residues. Germline V lookup: CDR1 DFQATT, CDR2 SNEGSKA (reference sequence). CDR3 amino acids: CSARADRGANTEAFF. The CDR3 DNA follows: TGCAGTGCTAGAGCGGACAGGGGGGCGAACACTGAAGCTTTCTTT.

The table lists this clonotype with many counts. The genes are TRBV29-1 and TRBJ2-2, with D uncertain. V gave up 0 bases and J gave up 3 bases, with 2 bases separating them. This CDR3 is built from 12 residues. Germline values: CDR1 SQVTM, CDR2 ANQGSEA. The DNA for the CDR3 is TGCAGCGTTGAAGAAGACACCGGGGAGCTGTTTTTT. Translation: CSVEEDTGELFF.

The chain combines TRBV11-1 with TRBJ1-1; 7 bases map to TRBD1. J gave up 3 bases and V 3 bases, and 7 bases lay outside the gene matches. Germline V CDR1 and CDR2: SGHAT, FQDESV (reference sequence). The length of the CDR3 is 15 residues. The CDR3 reads CASSFPWQGDTEAFF. Written as DNA, the CDR3 is TGTGCCAGCAGCTTTCCGTGGCAGGGGGACACTGAAGCTTTCTTT.

This clonotype has only a few counts. V and J are TRBV2 and TRBJ2-5; a weak D match, TRBD2 (5 bases). The CDR3 extends over 14 amino acids. With 8 bases removed from V and 2 bases from J, the gap between germline ends came to 15 bases. Germline V lookup: CDR1 SNHLY, CDR2 FYNNEI. The CDR3 DNA is TGTGCCAGCTCCAAACCCACTAGTCAAGAGACCCAGTACTTC. It codes for CASSKPTSQETQYF.